These T cell receptor beta chains were read from a single sample in a study of technical replicates of blood from four donors. Using immunoSEQ multiplex PCR, the repertoire was profiled, and TCRdb retains in-frame clones only, with some absent. This table has about 61,000 clones, roughly 97% appearing once. The sample comprised T cells isolated from PBMCs. These receptors originate from a human donor in good health. Each CDR3 is given with its conserved first and last residue. D genes are given only for firm matches. The listing skips clone size in some rows; elsewhere it reads once, few, many or a size class.

clone size: NA; CDR3 length: 18; V gene: TRBV5-6; D gene: TRBD1; J gene: TRBJ2-1; CDR3 protein: CASSDDLRDRVMANEQFF; CDR3 DNA: TGTGCCAGCAGCGATGATCTAAGGGACAGGGTGATGGCCAATGAGCAGTTCTTC
clone size: NA; CDR3 length: 13; V gene: TRBV11-1; D gene: NA; J gene: TRBJ1-1; CDR3 protein: CASRSSGYTEAFF; CDR3 DNA: TGTGCCAGCCGATCAAGCGGATACACTGAAGCTTTCTTT
clone size: once; CDR3 length: 14; V gene: TRBV29-1; D gene: NA; J gene: TRBJ2-1; CDR3 protein: CSVVGRLSYNEQFF; CDR3 DNA: TGCAGCGTTGTAGGCAGACTCTCCTACAATGAGCAGTTCTTC
clone size: NA; CDR3 length: 18; V gene: TRBV10-3; D gene: TRBD2; J gene: TRBJ2-1; CDR3 protein: CAISPSNNLAGVTNEQFF; CDR3 DNA: TGTGCCATCAGTCCCTCCAACAATCTAGCGGGAGTGACAAATGAGCAGTTCTTC
clone size: NA; CDR3 length: 14; V gene: TRBV5-1; D gene: TRBD2; J gene: TRBJ2-5; CDR3 protein: CASSLSGSGETQYF; CDR3 DNA: TGCGCCAGCAGCTTGAGCGGGAGCGGGGAGACCCAGTACTTC
clone size: NA; CDR3 length: 11; V gene: TRBV2; D gene: NA; J gene: TRBJ1-1; CDR3 protein: CASSVRGEAFF; CDR3 DNA: TGTGCCAGCAGTGTAAGGGGTGAAGCTTTCTTT
clone size: NA; CDR3 length: 12; V gene: TRBV6-1; D gene: NA; J gene: TRBJ1-2; CDR3 protein: CASRVTENGYTF; CDR3 DNA: TGTGCCAGCAGGGTTACAGAAAATGGCTACACCTTC
clone size: NA; CDR3 length: 15; V gene: TRBV4-2; D gene: TRBD1; J gene: TRBJ1-2; CDR3 protein: CASSQYDRGADGYTF; CDR3 DNA: TGTGCCAGCAGCCAATACGACAGGGGGGCAGATGGCTACACCTTC
clone size: once; CDR3 length: 16; V gene: TRBV14; D gene: NA; J gene: TRBJ1-1; CDR3 protein: CASCFLGPTFDTEAFF; CDR3 DNA: TGTGCCAGCTGCTTTTTAGGTCCGACTTTCGACACTGAAGCTTTCTTT
clone size: NA; CDR3 length: 16; V gene: TRBV4-1; D gene: NA; J gene: TRBJ1-3; CDR3 protein: CASSPGETPGDNTIYF; CDR3 DNA: TGCGCCAGCAGCCCAGGCGAAACCCCTGGTGATAACACCATATATTTT
clone size: NA; CDR3 length: 13; V gene: TRBV7-9; D gene: NA; J gene: TRBJ2-7; CDR3 protein: CASSLIGAGEQYF; CDR3 DNA: TGTGCCAGCAGCTTAATTGGAGCCGGGGAGCAGTACTTC
clone size: once; CDR3 length: 15; V gene: TRBV9; D gene: NA; J gene: TRBJ1-3; CDR3 protein: CASSVAQGTWDTIYF; CDR3 DNA: TGTGCCAGCAGCGTAGCACAGGGTACCTGGGACACCATATATTTT
clone size: NA; CDR3 length: 14; V gene: TRBV13; D gene: NA; J gene: TRBJ2-7; CDR3 protein: CASSLRLQPYEQYF; CDR3 DNA: TGTGCCAGCAGCTTGAGGCTCCAACCCTACGAGCAGTACTTC
clone size: NA; CDR3 length: 15; V gene: TRBV5-1; D gene: TRBD1; J gene: TRBJ1-1; CDR3 protein: CASSLLTGGEPEAFF; CDR3 DNA: TGCGCCAGCAGCTTGCTTACAGGGGGCGAACCTGAAGCTTTCTTT
clone size: NA; CDR3 length: 13; V gene: TRBV14; D gene: NA; J gene: TRBJ2-7; CDR3 protein: CASSQARGYEQYF; CDR3 DNA: TGTGCCAGCAGCCAAGCCCGGGGCTACGAGCAGTACTTC
clone size: NA; CDR3 length: 15; V gene: TRBV4-2; D gene: NA; J gene: TRBJ2-5; CDR3 protein: CASSSYATDQETQYF; CDR3 DNA: TGTGCCAGCAGCTCCTACGCAACGGACCAAGAGACCCAGTACTTC
clone size: NA; CDR3 length: 12; V gene: TRBV5-6; D gene: NA; J gene: TRBJ1-1; CDR3 protein: CASSLQNTEAFF; CDR3 DNA: TGTGCCAGCAGCTTACAGAACACTGAAGCTTTCTTT
clone size: NA; CDR3 length: 14; V gene: TRBV7-3; D gene: TRBD1; J gene: TRBJ1-1; CDR3 protein: CASSSNLGGQEAFF; CDR3 DNA: TGTGCCAGCAGCTCTAACCTAGGGGGACAGGAAGCTTTCTTT
clone size: NA; CDR3 length: 16; V gene: TRBV4-1; D gene: TRBD1; J gene: TRBJ1-2; CDR3 protein: CASSQGGQGARGGYTF; CDR3 DNA: TGCGCCAGCAGCCAAGGCGGACAGGGGGCAAGGGGTGGCTACACCTTC
clone size: NA; CDR3 length: 15; V gene: TRBV7-2; D gene: NA; J gene: TRBJ2-7; CDR3 protein: CASSLAGGPAYEQYF; CDR3 DNA: TGTGCCAGCAGCTTAGCGGGGGGGCCGGCCTACGAGCAGTACTTC
clone size: NA; CDR3 length: 16; V gene: TRBV4-2; D gene: TRBD2; J gene: TRBJ2-7; CDR3 protein: CASSQLGTSPSYEQYF; CDR3 DNA: TGTGCCAGCAGCCAACTGGGGACTAGCCCATCCTACGAGCAGTACTTC
clone size: NA; CDR3 length: 15; V gene: TRBV5-1; D gene: NA; J gene: TRBJ2-1; CDR3 protein: CASRTTGVSYNEQFF; CDR3 DNA: TGCGCCAGCAGGACGACCGGGGTCTCCTACAATGAGCAGTTCTTC
clone size: NA; CDR3 length: 14; V gene: TRBV5-4; D gene: NA; J gene: TRBJ2-1; CDR3 protein: CASSLGRRGGEQFF; CDR3 DNA: TGTGCCAGCAGCTTGGGTCGTCGGGGTGGTGAGCAGTTCTTC
clone size: NA; CDR3 length: 11; V gene: TRBV30; D gene: NA; J gene: TRBJ1-1; CDR3 protein: CAWSVLRFAFF; CDR3 DNA: TGTGCCTGGAGTGTTTTGAGGTTCGCTTTCTTT